A selection of T cell receptor beta chains follows, all from one sample in a study of T cell responses to AZD1222 COVID-19 vaccine. TCRdb's copy holds only in-frame clones and misses some; the assay was immunoSEQ multiplex PCR. The sample records under 170,000 clones, 80% to 95% being singletons. The input for sequencing was peripheral blood, taken 28 days after the second AZD1222 dose. All receptors derive from an adult who received the AZD1222 COVID-19 vaccine. CDR3s include the opening cysteine and the closing phenylalanine or tryptophan. Expanded clones get a size class; other rows say once, few or many, or leave the size out.

TRBJ2-3	TRBV19	.	CASSLGAGGGTDTQYF
TRBJ1-6	TRBV28	.	CASRSPGSDNSPLHF
TRBJ2-1	TRBV30	.	CAWREGTYNEQFF
TRBJ1-1	TRBV12-3/TRBV12-4	.	CASSYQNTEAFF
TRBJ2-7	TRBV18	.	CASSPGPTFSSYEQYF
TRBJ2-1	TRBV7-2	.	CASSLQFDYNEQFF
TRBJ2-7	TRBV18	.	CASSPFETTGYEQYF
TRBJ1-5	TRBV23-1	few	CAAHREKYSNQPQHF
TRBJ1-5	TRBV30	.	CAWSPHGEQPQHF
TRBJ1-4	TRBV28	.	CASSLGQFRRREKLFF
TRBJ1-1	TRBV14	.	CASSQAGGARYLNSPFNTEAFF
TRBJ1-3	TRBV19	.	CASSMNRGGNTIYF
TRBJ2-7	TRBV13	.	CASSLGVILSYEQYF
TRBJ2-7	TRBV5-6	.	CASSSGTGQDEQYF
TRBJ1-2	TRBV4-3	few	CASSQETGAGYTF
TRBJ2-7	TRBV18	.	CASSPRTSGRDEQYF
TRBJ2-1	TRBV11-3	once	CASSPQGLGEQFF
TRBJ2-1	TRBV7-8	.	CASSLGIIVGEKFF
TRBJ2-7	TRBV27	many	CAARDLSSYEQYF
TRBJ1-5	TRBV5-1	.	CASSLAGGGQPQHF
TRBJ2-1	TRBV29-1	.	CSVFSGSSYNEQFF
TRBJ1-1	TRBV5-1	.	CASSFGRGTEAFF
TRBJ2-7	TRBV5-1	.	CASSQGLAGEGEQYF
TRBJ1-1	TRBV19	.	CASREPYRGTEAFF
TRBJ2-5	TRBV2	.	CASSGGREETQYF
TRBJ2-7	TRBV6-5	.	CASRVGTGSYEQYF
TRBJ1-2	TRBV6-5	.	CASGDRANYGYTF
TRBJ1-1	TRBV9	.	CASSVAIGTGRSEAFF
TRBJ1-5	TRBV7-9	.	CASSLMEAPQHF
TRBJ2-1	TRBV27	few	CASRVSSGPYNEQFF
TRBJ1-2	TRBV19	.	CASSPRDRGGYTF
TRBJ2-1	TRBV10-1	.	CASSEDWGRGISYNEQFF
TRBJ2-2	TRBV11-3	.	CASSPQGALTGELFF
TRBJ2-3	TRBV7-2	.	CASRVTSGRVTDTQYF
TRBJ2-7	TRBV11-2	.	CASSLSTTGSYEQYF
TRBJ1-2	TRBV29-1	once	CSAEGQFYGYTF
TRBJ1-2	TRBV4-1	.	CASSHRGSIRNYGYTF
TRBJ1-2	TRBV6-2/TRBV6-3	.	CASSSDRGIFNYGYTF
TRBJ1-1	TRBV20-1	.	CSVEVRRKAFF
TRBJ2-1	TRBV27	.	CASSKRGGTMTSDNEQFF
TRBJ1-1	TRBV5-5	.	CASSLGTDKAFF
TRBJ2-1	TRBV27	.	CASSFGASGGFRQFF
TRBJ2-1	TRBV10-3	.	CAILSQGREQFF
TRBJ2-1	TRBV30	.	CAWSLGGKGNEQFF
TRBJ2-2	TRBV18	.	CASSIGEGLNTGELFF
TRBJ2-5	TRBV5-1	.	CASSLRGLAGSRETQYF
TRBJ1-1	TRBV6-5	.	CASSYGNTGNTEAFF
TRBJ2-4	TRBV7-9	few	CASSHEAKNIQYF
TRBJ2-3	TRBV6-5	.	CASSRSGGSGDTQYF
TRBJ2-1	TRBV28	.	CASSGQSYNEQFF
TRBJ1-2	TRBV28	.	CATAEFSLPYGYTF
TRBJ2-1	TRBV5-1	.	CASSPTLDEQFF
TRBJ2-1	TRBV5-1	.	CASSLVEAAGSSYNEQFF
TRBJ1-4	TRBV6-1	.	CASTPGPGEKLFF
TRBJ2-2	TRBV6-5	.	CASSKGQGYTGELFF
TRBJ2-7	TRBV18	.	CASSPTSGSSYEQYF